This is a list of T cell receptor beta chains from one sample in a study of regulatory T cells in long-lasting Graves disease. TCRdb recomputed calls from the multiplex PCR reads with MiXCR, one row per CDR3 protein. The sample has 420,000 or so distinct CDR3 sequences, 23% seen once. The sequencing used peripheral blood mononuclear cells (PBMCs), collected when the disease was refractory, from a patient treated with antithyroid drugs. Receptors originate from a female donor with Graves disease. Each CDR3 is given with its conserved first and last residue. The D gene is left open where the match is weak. Rows may omit the clone size; those that give it use once, few, many or a size class.

D gene	V gene	clone size	J gene	CDR3 DNA	CDR3 protein
TRBD1	TRBV29-1	many	TRBJ1-2	TGCAGCGTAGGACAGGGGGCGACGTCCTATGGCTACACCTTC	CSVGQGATSYGYTF
TRBD2	TRBV20-1	.	TRBJ2-5	TGCAGTGCTACAACTAGCGGGAGCGACCAAGAGACCCAGTACTTC	CSATTSGSDQETQYF
TRBD2	TRBV20-1	few	TRBJ2-5	TGCAGTGCTAGAGATGCTGCTAGCGGGAGGACCCAGTACTTC	CSARDAASGRTQYF
.	TRBV2	.	TRBJ2-5	TGTGCCAGCAGTGCTAACGGCCTACAAGAGACCCAGTACTTC	CASSANGLQETQYF
.	TRBV7-2	many	TRBJ2-2	TGTGCCAGCAGCTTAGATGGGGAAGTGTCAGGACGCACCGGGGAGCTGTTTTTT	CASSLDGEVSGRTGELFF
.	TRBV28	.	TRBJ1-1	TGTGCCAGCACGGGGGACACTGAAGCTTTCTTT	CASTGDTEAFF
.	TRBV18	few	TRBJ1-4	TGTGCCAGCTCACCCCGGAGGCCAGGAAATGAAAAACTGTTTTTT	CASSPRRPGNEKLFF
.	TRBV28	many	TRBJ1-1	TGTGCCAGCAGTTTGCCCTGGGGGAACGGGAACACTGAAGCTTTCTTT	CASSLPWGNGNTEAFF
.	TRBV7-2	.	TRBJ1-2	TGTGCCAGCAGCCCGTGGGACCCTAACTATGGCTACACCTTC	CASSPWDPNYGYTF
.	TRBV12-3/TRBV12-4	many	TRBJ1-4	TGTGCCAGCAGTCGATGGGGGCGGGGTGAAAAACTGTTTTTT	CASSRWGRGEKLFF
TRBD1	TRBV13	few	TRBJ2-7	TGTGCCAGCAGCACTAGGACAGGGGGCTCCTCCTACGAGCAGTACTTC	CASSTRTGGSSYEQYF